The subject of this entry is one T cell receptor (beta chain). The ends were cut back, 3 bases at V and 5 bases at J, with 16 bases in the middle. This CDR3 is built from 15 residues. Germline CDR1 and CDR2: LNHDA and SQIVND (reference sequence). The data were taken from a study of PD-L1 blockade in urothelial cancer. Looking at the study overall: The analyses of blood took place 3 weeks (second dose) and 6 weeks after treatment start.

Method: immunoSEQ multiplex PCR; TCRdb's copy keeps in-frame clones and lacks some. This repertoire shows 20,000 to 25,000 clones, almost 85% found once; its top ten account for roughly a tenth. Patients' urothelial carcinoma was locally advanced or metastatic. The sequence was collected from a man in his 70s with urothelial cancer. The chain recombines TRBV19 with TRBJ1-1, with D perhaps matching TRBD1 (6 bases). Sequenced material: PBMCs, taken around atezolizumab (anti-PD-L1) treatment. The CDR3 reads CASSIRAGTITEAFF. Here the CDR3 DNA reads TGTGCCAGTAGTATCCGGGCCGGGACAATTACTGAAGCTTTCTTT.